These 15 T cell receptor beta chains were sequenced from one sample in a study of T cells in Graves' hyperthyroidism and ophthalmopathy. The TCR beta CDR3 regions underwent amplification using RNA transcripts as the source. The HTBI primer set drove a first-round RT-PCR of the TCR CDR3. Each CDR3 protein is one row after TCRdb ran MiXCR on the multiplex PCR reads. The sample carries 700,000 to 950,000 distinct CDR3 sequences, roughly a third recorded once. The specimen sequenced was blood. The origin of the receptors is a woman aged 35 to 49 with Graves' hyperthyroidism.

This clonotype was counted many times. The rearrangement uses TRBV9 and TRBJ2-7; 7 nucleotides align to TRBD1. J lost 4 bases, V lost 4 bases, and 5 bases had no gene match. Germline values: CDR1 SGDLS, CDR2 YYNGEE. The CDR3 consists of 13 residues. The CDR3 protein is CASSPGTEYEQYF. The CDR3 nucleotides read TGTGCCAGCAGCCCAGGGACAGAATACGAGCAGTACTTC.

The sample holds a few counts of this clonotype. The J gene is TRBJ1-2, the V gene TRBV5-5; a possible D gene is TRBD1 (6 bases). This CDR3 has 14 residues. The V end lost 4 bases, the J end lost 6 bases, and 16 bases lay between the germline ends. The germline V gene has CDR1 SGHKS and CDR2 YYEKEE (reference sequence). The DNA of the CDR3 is TGTGCCAGCAGCGGATTGGACAGCGTTAATGGCTACACCTTC. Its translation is CASSGLDSVNGYTF.

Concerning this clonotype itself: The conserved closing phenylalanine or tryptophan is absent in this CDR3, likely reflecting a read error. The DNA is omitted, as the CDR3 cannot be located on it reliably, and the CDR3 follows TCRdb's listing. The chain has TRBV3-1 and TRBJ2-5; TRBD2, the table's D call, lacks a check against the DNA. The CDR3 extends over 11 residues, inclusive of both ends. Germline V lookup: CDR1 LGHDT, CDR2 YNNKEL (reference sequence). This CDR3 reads CASSLGLAVAT.

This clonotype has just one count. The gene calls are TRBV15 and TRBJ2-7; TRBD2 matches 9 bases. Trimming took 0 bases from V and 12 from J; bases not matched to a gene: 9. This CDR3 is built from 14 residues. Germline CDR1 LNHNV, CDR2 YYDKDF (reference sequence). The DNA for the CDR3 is TGTGCCACCAGCAGAGATCTAGCGGGACCCTCGCCGTACTTC. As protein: CATSRDLAGPSPYF.

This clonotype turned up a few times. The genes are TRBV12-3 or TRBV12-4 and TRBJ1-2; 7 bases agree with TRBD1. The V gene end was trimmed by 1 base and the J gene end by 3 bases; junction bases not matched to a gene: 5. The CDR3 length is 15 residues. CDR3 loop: CASSLVPGGDYGYTF. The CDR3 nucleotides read TGTGCCAGCAGTTTAGTTCCAGGGGGGGACTATGGCTACACCTTC.

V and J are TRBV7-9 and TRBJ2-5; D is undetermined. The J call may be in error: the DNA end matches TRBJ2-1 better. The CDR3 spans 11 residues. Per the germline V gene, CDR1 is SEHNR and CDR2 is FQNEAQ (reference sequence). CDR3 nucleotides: TGTGCCAGCAGTCGAGGCGAGGAGCAGTTCTTC. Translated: CASSRGEEQFF.

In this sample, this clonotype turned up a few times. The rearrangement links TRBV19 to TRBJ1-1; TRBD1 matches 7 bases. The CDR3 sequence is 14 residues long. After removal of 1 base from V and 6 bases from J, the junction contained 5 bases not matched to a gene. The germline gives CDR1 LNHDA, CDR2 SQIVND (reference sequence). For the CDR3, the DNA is TGTGCCAGTAGTATAGTAGGACAGGTTGCTGAAGCTTTCTTT. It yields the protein CASSIVGQVAEAFF. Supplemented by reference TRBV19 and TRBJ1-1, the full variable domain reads DGGITQSPKYLFRKEGQNVTLSCEQNLNHDAMYWYRQDPGQGLRLIYYSQIVNDFQKGDIAEGYSVSREKKESFPLTVTSAQKNPTAFYLCASSIVGQVAEAFFGQGTRLTVV.

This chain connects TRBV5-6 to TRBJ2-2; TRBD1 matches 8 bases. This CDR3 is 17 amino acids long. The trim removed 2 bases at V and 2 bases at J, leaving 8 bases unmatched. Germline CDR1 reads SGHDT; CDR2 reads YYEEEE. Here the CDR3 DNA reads TGTGCCAGCAGCTTCATTGTCAGGGGGCCAAACACCGGGGAGCTGTTTTTT. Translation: CASSFIVRGPNTGELFF.

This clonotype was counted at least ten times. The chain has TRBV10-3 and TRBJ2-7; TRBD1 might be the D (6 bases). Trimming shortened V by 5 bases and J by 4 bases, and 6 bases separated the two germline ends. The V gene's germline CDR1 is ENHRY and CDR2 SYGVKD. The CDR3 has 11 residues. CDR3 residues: CAISQGYEQYF. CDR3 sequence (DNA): TGTGCCATCAGTCAGGGGTACGAGCAGTACTTC.

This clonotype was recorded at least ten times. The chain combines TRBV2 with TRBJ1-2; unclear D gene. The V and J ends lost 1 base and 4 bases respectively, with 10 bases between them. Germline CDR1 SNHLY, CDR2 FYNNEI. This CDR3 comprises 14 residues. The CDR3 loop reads CASSEGAFSYGYTF. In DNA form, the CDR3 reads TGTGCCAGCAGTGAAGGAGCCTTTTCCTATGGCTACACCTTC.

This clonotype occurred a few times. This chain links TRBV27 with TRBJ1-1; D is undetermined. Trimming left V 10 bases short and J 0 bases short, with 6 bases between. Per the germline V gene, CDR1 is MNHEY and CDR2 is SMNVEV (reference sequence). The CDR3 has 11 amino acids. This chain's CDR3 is CATGMNTEAFF. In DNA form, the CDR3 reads TGTGCCACCGGAATGAACACTGAAGCTTTCTTT.

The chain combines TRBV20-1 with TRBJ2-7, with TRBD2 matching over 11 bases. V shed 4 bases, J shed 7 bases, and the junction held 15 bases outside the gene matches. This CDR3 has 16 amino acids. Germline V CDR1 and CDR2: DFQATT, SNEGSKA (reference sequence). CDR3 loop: CSAMGLAGGTGREQYF. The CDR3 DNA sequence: TGCAGTGCTATGGGGCTAGCGGGGGGAACCGGTCGAGAGCAGTACTTC.

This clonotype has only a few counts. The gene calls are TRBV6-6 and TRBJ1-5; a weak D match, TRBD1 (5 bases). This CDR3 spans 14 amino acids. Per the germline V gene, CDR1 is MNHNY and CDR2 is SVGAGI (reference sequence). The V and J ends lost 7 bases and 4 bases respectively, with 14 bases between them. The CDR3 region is CASTQGDGNQPQHF. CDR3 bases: TGTGCCAGCACTCAGGGAGATGGTAATCAGCCCCAGCATTTT.

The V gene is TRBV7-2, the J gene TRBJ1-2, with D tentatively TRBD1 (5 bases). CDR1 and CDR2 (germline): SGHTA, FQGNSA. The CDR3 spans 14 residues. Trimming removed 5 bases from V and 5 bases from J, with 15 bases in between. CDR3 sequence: CASSGRDGLYGYTF. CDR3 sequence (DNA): TGTGCCAGCAGCGGAAGGGACGGCCTATATGGCTACACCTTC.

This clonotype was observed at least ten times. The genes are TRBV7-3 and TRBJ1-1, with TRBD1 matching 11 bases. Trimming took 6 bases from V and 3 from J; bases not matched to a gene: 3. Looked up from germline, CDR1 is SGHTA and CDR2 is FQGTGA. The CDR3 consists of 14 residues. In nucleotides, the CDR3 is TGTGCCAGCAGAGGGACAGGGGGTGACACTGAAGCTTTCTTT. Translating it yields CASRGTGGDTEAFF.